This T cell receptor beta chain emerged from a study of cytomegalovirus exposure and HLA in healthy donors. Looking at the study overall: Within the Caucasian-associated ancestry cluster were around 81% of the roughly 430 genotyped donors.

The PCR ran on 60 Vbeta and 13 Jbeta primers. Sequencing used immunoSEQ multiplex PCR; TCRdb keeps in-frame clones, though not all of them. The sample lists roughly 280,000 clones, around two thirds occurring once. Of note for this clone: The antigen remains unidentified.

Points from the study as a whole: For most TCR sequences rarity was the rule, although some public TCRs occurred in many donors. Earlier analysis yielded a pattern in which most TCR beta V segments were productive about 90% or about 30% of the time.

The V end was cut by 3 bases, the J end by 2 bases, with 12 bases between. The germline gives CDR1 SGDLS, CDR2 YYNGEE. The CDR3 has 15 residues. The sample was PBMCs. This chain uses TRBV9 with TRBJ1-3, with D possibly being TRBD1 (5 bases). The clonotype comes from a female donor in good health and CMV-seronegative. The CDR3 sequence is CASSAGGGPGNTIYF. CDR3 in DNA: TGTGCCAGCAGCGCCGGGGGGGGTCCTGGAAACACCATATATTTT.